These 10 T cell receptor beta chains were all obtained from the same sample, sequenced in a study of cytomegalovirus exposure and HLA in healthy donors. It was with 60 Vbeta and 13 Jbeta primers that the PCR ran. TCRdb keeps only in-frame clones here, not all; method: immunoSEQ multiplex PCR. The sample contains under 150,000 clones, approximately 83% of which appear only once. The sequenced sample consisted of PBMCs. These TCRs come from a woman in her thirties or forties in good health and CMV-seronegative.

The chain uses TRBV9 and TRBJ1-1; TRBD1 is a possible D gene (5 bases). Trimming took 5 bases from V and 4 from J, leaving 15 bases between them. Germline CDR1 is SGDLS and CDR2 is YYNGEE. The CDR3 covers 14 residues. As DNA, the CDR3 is TGTGCCAGCAGGGGGGATCCCGGGGGCACTGAAGCTTTCTTT. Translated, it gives CASRGDPGGTEAFF.

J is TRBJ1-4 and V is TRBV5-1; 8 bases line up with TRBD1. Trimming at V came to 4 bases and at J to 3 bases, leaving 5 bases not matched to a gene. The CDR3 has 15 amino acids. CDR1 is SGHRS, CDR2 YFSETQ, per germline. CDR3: CASSTGQGPNEKLFF. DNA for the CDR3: TGCGCCAGCAGCACCGGACAGGGTCCTAATGAAAAACTGTTTTTT. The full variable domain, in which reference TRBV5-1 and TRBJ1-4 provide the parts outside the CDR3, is KAGVTQTPRYLIKTRGQQVTLSCSPISGHRSVSWYQQTPGQGLQFLFEYFSETQRNKGNFPGRFSGRQFSNSRSEMNVSTLELGDSALYLCASSTGQGPNEKLFFGSGTQLSVL.

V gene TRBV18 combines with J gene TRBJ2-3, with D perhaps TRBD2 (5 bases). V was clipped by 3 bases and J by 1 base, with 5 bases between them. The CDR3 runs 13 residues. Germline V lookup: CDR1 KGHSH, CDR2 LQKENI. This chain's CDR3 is CASSPEGTDTQYF. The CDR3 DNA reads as TGTGCCAGCTCACCGGAGGGCACAGATACGCAGTATTTT.

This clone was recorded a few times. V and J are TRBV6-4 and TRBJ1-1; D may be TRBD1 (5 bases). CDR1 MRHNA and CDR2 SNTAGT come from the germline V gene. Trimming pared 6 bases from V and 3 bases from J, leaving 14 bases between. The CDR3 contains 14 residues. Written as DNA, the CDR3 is TGTGCCAGCAGGGGAGGGGTGTTGGACACTGAAGCTTTCTTT. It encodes CASRGGVLDTEAFF.

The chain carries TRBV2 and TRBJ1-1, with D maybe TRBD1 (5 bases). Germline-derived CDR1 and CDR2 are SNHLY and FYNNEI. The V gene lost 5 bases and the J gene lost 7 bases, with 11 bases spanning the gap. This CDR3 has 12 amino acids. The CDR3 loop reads CASSNAGLEAFF. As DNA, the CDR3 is TGTGCCAGCAGTAACGCGGGACTTGAAGCTTTCTTT.

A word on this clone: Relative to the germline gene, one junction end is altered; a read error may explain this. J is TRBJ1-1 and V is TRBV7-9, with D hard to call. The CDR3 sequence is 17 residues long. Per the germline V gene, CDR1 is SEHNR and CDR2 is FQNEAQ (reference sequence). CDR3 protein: CSSSLAPLGGAHTEAFF. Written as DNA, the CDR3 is TGTTCCAGCAGCTTAGCTCCTTTGGGAGGAGCGCACACTGAAGCTTTCTTT.

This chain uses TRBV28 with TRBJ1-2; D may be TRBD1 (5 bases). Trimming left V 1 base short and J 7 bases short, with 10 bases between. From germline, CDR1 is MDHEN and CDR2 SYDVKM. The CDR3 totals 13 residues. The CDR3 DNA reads TGTGCCAGCAGTTTATACCCCCAGGGTGGCTACACCTTC. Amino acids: CASSLYPQGGYTF.

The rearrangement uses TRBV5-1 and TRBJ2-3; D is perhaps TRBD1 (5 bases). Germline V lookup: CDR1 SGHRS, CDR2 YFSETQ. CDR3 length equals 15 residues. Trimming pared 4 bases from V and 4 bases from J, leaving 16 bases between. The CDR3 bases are TGCGCCAGCAGCCCTGACAGCCGCAGCGCAGATACGCAGTATTTT. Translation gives CASSPDSRSADTQYF.

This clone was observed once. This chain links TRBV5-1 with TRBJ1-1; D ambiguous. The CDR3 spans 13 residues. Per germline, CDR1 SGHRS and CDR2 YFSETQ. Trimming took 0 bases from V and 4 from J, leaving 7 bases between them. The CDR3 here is CASSLATLTEAFF. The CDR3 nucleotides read TGCGCCAGCAGCTTGGCGACACTCACTGAAGCTTTCTTT.

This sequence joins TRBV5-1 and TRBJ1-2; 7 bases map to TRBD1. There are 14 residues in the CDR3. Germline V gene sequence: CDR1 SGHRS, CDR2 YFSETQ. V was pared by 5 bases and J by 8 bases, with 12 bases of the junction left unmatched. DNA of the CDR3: TGCGCCAGCAGTCGGGACAGAGCCTTCGGGGGCTACACCTTC. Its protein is CASSRDRAFGGYTF.